Listed here are 21 T cell receptor beta chains from one sample, sequenced in a study of cytomegalovirus exposure and HLA in healthy donors. Amplification used 60 Vbeta primers and 13 Jbeta primers. The table came from immunoSEQ multiplex PCR; TCRdb's copy has only in-frame clones and leaves some out. The sample carries some 56,000 clones, 80% recorded once. Sequenced input: PBMCs. These receptors all come from a middle-aged woman in good health and CMV-seronegative.

The chain carries TRBV5-1 and TRBJ2-2; 9 bases align to TRBD1. The length of the CDR3 is 16 residues. Germline trimming cut 4 bases from V and 5 bases from J; bases unmatched to any gene: 9. The V gene's germline CDR1 is SGHRS and CDR2 YFSETQ. The CDR3 loop is CASSNSGQGMTGELFF. The CDR3 region has the DNA TGCGCCAGCAGCAACTCGGGACAGGGAATGACCGGGGAGCTGTTTTTT.

This clone has more than one count but fewer than ten. The chain joins TRBV7-9 to TRBJ2-1, with a tentative D call TRBD2 (6 bases). The CDR3 is 16 amino acids. V lost 8 bases, J lost 0 bases, and 17 bases lay in between. Germline V gene data show CDR1 as SEHNR and CDR2 as FQNEAQ (reference sequence). CDR3 loop: CASLPSVTSSYNEQFF. CDR3 bases: TGTGCCAGCTTACCTTCGGTGACTAGCTCCTACAATGAGCAGTTCTTC.

The chain joins TRBV6-6 to TRBJ2-2; TRBD2 aligns across 12 bases. This CDR3 is 15 amino acids long. V trimming: 5 bases; J trimming: 6 bases; junction bases outside the gene matches: 4. Per the germline V gene, CDR1 is MNHNY and CDR2 is SVGAGI (reference sequence). For the CDR3, the DNA is TGTGCCAGCAGTCGACTAGCGGGAGAGCCCGGGGAGCTGTTTTTT. Protein sequence: CASSRLAGEPGELFF.

The chain couples TRBV6-5 to TRBJ1-5; 7 bases agree with TRBD1. Unmatched junction bases numbered 6, after V lost 4 bases and J lost 0 bases. This CDR3 spans 16 amino acids. Germline assignment: CDR1 MNHEY and CDR2 SVGAGI. In DNA form, the CDR3 reads TGTGCCAGCAGTTCGGGGGACAGCTATAGCAATCAGCCCCAGCATTTT. It encodes CASSSGDSYSNQPQHF.

This clone showed up just a few times. CDR3 nucleotide sequence: TGTGCCAGCAGCTCCCGGACAGGGGGCCACGAGCAGTACTTC. Its translation: CASSSRTGGHEQYF. The chain recombines TRBV7-9 with TRBJ2-7; the match to TRBD1 covers 11 bases. V was clipped by 4 bases and J by 5 bases; unmatched bases: 4. This CDR3 comprises 14 residues. The germline V gene has CDR1 SEHNR and CDR2 FQNEAQ (reference sequence).

This sequence joins TRBV2 and TRBJ2-1; 12 bases align to TRBD2. The CDR3 length is 16 residues. With 6 bases clipped from V and 10 bases from J, the junction kept 13 bases outside the gene matches. The germline V gene encodes CDR1 SNHLY and CDR2 FYNNEI. CDR3 nucleotides: TGTGCCAGCAGGAACCACCCACTAGCGGGAGGTTGGGAGCAGTTCTTC. Translating gives CASRNHPLAGGWEQFF.

V usage is TRBV27 and J usage is TRBJ1-1, with no clear D. V lost 4 bases and J lost 2, with 8 bases in between. CDR3 length: 13 residues. Germline V gene lookup returns CDR1 MNHEY and CDR2 SMNVEV (reference sequence). CDR3 nucleotides: TGTGCCAGCAGTTCCTGGCCCAACACTGAAGCTTTCTTT. It specifies CASSSWPNTEAFF.

This chain joins TRBV19 and TRBJ1-2, with D perhaps matching TRBD1 (5 bases). V lost 4 bases to trimming and J lost 4 bases, with 10 bases between them. The CDR3 runs 13 residues. In germline, CDR1 is LNHDA, CDR2 SQIVND (reference sequence). CDR3 nucleotides: TGTGCCAGTAGTAGTGGCGGGGGCTATGGCTACACCTTC. Translation: CASSSGGGYGYTF.

The chain recombines TRBV7-3 with TRBJ2-3; D perhaps matches TRBD2 (5 bases). In germline, CDR1 is SGHTA, CDR2 FQGTGA. The V end was cut by 4 bases, the J end by 8 bases, with 7 bases between. CDR3 length equals 11 residues. The CDR3 nucleotides read TGTGCCAGCAGCTGGACTGGTACGCAGTATTTT. Translating gives CASSWTGTQYF.

The chain links TRBV28 to TRBJ2-7; D might be TRBD2 (5 bases). The length of the CDR3 is 16 residues. V was clipped by 4 bases and J by 1 base, with 17 bases between them. Germline V gives CDR1 MDHEN, CDR2 SYDVKM. This chain's CDR3 is CASSSAGGGGSYEQYF. The CDR3 DNA is TGTGCCAGCAGTTCCGCCGGCGGAGGTGGGTCCTACGAGCAGTACTTC.

As concerns this clone: Since a much larger clone is just one base distant, this may be a read error. This rearrangement joins TRBV2 to TRBJ2-7; TRBD1 agrees at 12 bases. The V segment lost 3 bases and the J segment 5 bases; nucleotides outside the gene matches: 2. This CDR3 comprises 14 residues. Germline CDR1 is SNHLY and CDR2 is FYNNEI. The CDR3 nucleotides read TGTGCCAGCAGTGACGGGACAGGGGGCCACGAGCAGTACTTC. This codes for CASSDGTGGHEQYF.

The chain is built from TRBV5-1 and TRBJ1-1, with 7 bases fitting TRBD1. J gave up 7 bases and V 0 bases, and 3 bases lay outside the gene matches. Germline V gene lookup returns CDR1 SGHRS and CDR2 YFSETQ. This CDR3 is built from 13 residues. CDR3 bases: TGCGCCAGCAGCTTGGAGAGACAGGGTGAAGCTTTCTTT. Protein: CASSLERQGEAFF. The variable domain in full, completed from reference TRBV5-1 and TRBJ1-1, reads KAGVTQTPRYLIKTRGQQVTLSCSPISGHRSVSWYQQTPGQGLQFLFEYFSETQRNKGNFPGRFSGRQFSNSRSEMNVSTLELGDSALYLCASSLERQGEAFFGQGTRLTVV.

The V call is TRBV28, the J call TRBJ1-4; D perhaps matches TRBD1 (5 bases). Germline CDR1 reads MDHEN; CDR2 reads SYDVKM. V lost 5 bases, J lost 2 bases, and 15 bases lay in between. The CDR3 loop spans 16 amino acids. The CDR3 spells CASSQTAGWTNEKLFF. The CDR3 DNA is TGTGCCAGCAGTCAAACTGCAGGGTGGACTAATGAAAAACTGTTTTTT.

There are a few counts of this clone. This sequence joins TRBV14 and TRBJ1-4; a weak D match, TRBD1 (5 bases). The CDR3 is 15 amino acids. Germline V lookup: CDR1 SGHDN, CDR2 FVKESK. V was cut by 0 bases and J by 8 bases, with 13 bases left in between. The CDR3 region is CASSQEQVLGEKLFF. The CDR3 nucleotides are TGTGCCAGCAGCCAAGAACAGGTTCTGGGAGAAAAACTGTTTTTT.

The V gene is TRBV29-1, the J gene TRBJ1-1; perhaps TRBD1 as D (5 bases). Between the trimmed V and J ends, which lost 6 bases and 6 bases, there was a span of 17 bases. Germline V gene sequence: CDR1 SQVTM, CDR2 ANQGSEA. The CDR3 totals 13 residues. The CDR3 is CSVTTVTHAEAFF. CDR3 DNA: TGCAGCGTCACGACAGTTACCCACGCTGAAGCTTTCTTT.

The chain links TRBV7-2 to TRBJ1-1; D may be TRBD1 (6 bases). The CDR3 has 14 amino acids. Germline-derived CDR1 and CDR2 are SGHTA and FQGNSA. V lost 0 bases, J lost 11 bases, and 16 bases lay in between. As DNA, the CDR3 is TGTGCCAGCAGCTTAGCGGGGGGGCAAAGTCGGGCTTTCTTT. Translating it yields CASSLAGGQSRAFF.

The chain carries TRBV4-3 and TRBJ2-7; possibly TRBD2 for D (5 bases). Germline V gene lookup returns CDR1 LGHNA and CDR2 YSLEER. Trimming removed 0 bases from V and 2 bases from J, with 11 bases in between. This CDR3 region has 15 residues. CDR3 DNA sequence: TGCGCCAGCAGCCAAGATCGAGGGCGGACCTACGAGCAGTACTTC. Amino acids: CASSQDRGRTYEQYF.

The chain links TRBV19 to TRBJ2-2; D possibly corresponds to TRBD2 (6 bases). V was pared by 1 base and J by 0 bases, with 9 bases between. CDR1 is LNHDA and CDR2 is SQIVND in the germline V gene (reference sequence). The CDR3 runs 16 residues. Here the CDR3 DNA reads TGTGCCAGTAGTATAGGTAGCGGCACGAACACCGGGGAGCTGTTTTTT. As protein: CASSIGSGTNTGELFF.

CDR3 coding DNA: TGTGCCATCAGTGAGTGGACAGGGGGGCTGCCGGAAAAACTGTTTTTT. Protein sequence: CAISEWTGGLPEKLFF. The V and J genes are TRBV10-3 and TRBJ1-4; 10 positions agree with TRBD1. Losses at the gene ends were 1 base for V and 8 bases for J; bases not matched to a gene: 7. The CDR3 length is 16 residues. CDR1 and CDR2 (germline): ENHRY, SYGVKD.

The chain has TRBV28 and TRBJ2-3; 10 bases agree with TRBD2. The V gene end was trimmed by 6 bases and the J gene end by 2 bases; junction bases not matched to a gene: 8. The CDR3 length is 16 residues. The germline V gene encodes CDR1 MDHEN and CDR2 SYDVKM. The CDR3 DNA reads as TGTGCCAGCAGGGCGGCCGGGACTAGCGCCACAGATACGCAGTATTTT. Protein sequence: CASRAAGTSATDTQYF.

This rearrangement joins TRBV9 to TRBJ2-3; 9 positions agree with TRBD1. Germline assignment: CDR1 SGDLS and CDR2 YYNGEE. The J segment lost 3 bases and the V segment lost 3 bases, leaving 8 bases of the junction unmatched. The CDR3 is made up of 16 amino acids. CDR3 residues: CASSAEPGQGTDTQYF. Here the CDR3 DNA reads TGTGCCAGCAGCGCCGAGCCGGGACAGGGAACAGATACGCAGTATTTT.